The 23 T cell receptor beta chains reported below all come from one sample, sequenced in a study of blood T cell repertoires in COVID-19. TCRdb keeps only in-frame clones here, not all; method: immunoSEQ multiplex PCR. This sample has under 100,000 clones; approximately 88% occur once, and the top ten carry 3% to 3.5%. Input material: peripheral blood. These receptors came from a woman aged 70-85 years with acute or convalescent COVID-19.

This clone was found once. The chain recombines TRBV5-1 with TRBJ1-2; no clear D gene. The CDR3 runs to 15 residues. V shed 0 bases and J shed 1 base, with 10 bases lying between them. Germline values: CDR1 SGHRS, CDR2 YFSETQ. Here the CDR3 DNA reads TGCGCCAGCAGCTTGGATTCACGGGGTAACTATGGCTACACCTTC. Amino acid sequence: CASSLDSRGNYGYTF.

The V call is TRBV28, the J call TRBJ1-6, with a possible D match to TRBD1 (6 bases). The germline gives CDR1 MDHEN, CDR2 SYDVKM. Trimming removed 8 bases at V and 6 bases at J, with 17 bases between. This CDR3 contains 15 residues. This chain's CDR3 is CASLPPGGRNSPLHF. CDR3 sequence (DNA): TGTGCCAGCCTCCCTCCGGGGGGCCGTAATTCACCCCTCCACTTT.

The chain links TRBV19 to TRBJ1-1, with D possibly matching TRBD1 (6 bases). CDR1 is LNHDA and CDR2 is SQIVND in the germline V gene (reference sequence). CDR3 length equals 13 residues. Trimming shortened V by 7 bases and J by 4 bases, and 13 bases separated the two germline ends. The CDR3 coding sequence is TGTGCCAGTACCCCCACAGGGAGCACTGAAGCTTTCTTT. It translates to CASTPTGSTEAFF.

This rearrangement joins TRBV6-5 to TRBJ1-1, with no clear D. Germline-derived CDR1 and CDR2 are MNHEY and SVGAGI. The ends were cut back, 0 bases at V and 1 base at J, with 12 bases in the middle. The CDR3 covers 16 residues. CDR3 amino acids: CASSYSTRRSNTEAFF. The DNA of the CDR3 is TGTGCCAGCAGTTACTCGACAAGACGGTCGAACACTGAAGCTTTCTTT.

In this sample, this clone turned up once. The V gene is TRBV7-8, the J gene TRBJ1-1; 8 nucleotides agree with TRBD1. With V trimmed by 1 base and J by 1 base, 5 bases remained unmatched. The CDR3 length is 16 residues. Germline V gene sequence: CDR1 SGHVS, CDR2 FQNEAQ. The CDR3 DNA reads TGTGCCAGCAGCTTAGGGAGACAGGGGAAGAACACTGAAGCTTTCTTT. This encodes CASSLGRQGKNTEAFF.

This sequence joins TRBV3-1 (or the pseudogene TRBV3-2) and TRBJ2-1, with 12 bases aligning to TRBD2. Germline loops: CDR1 LGHDT, CDR2 YNNKEL (reference sequence). V gave up 4 bases and J gave up 9 bases; unmatched junction bases: 4. The CDR3 has 14 amino acids. In DNA form, the CDR3 reads TGTGCCAGCAGCCTGACTAGCGGGAGCGCTGAGCAGTTCTTC. It is translated as CASSLTSGSAEQFF.

V is TRBV3-1 (or the pseudogene TRBV3-2) and J is TRBJ2-6; no definite D call. This CDR3 is 15 amino acids long. The germline CDR1 and CDR2 sequences are LGHDT and YNNKEL (reference sequence). V lost 1 base to trimming and J lost 0 bases, with 4 bases between them. CDR3 protein: CASSQGPSGANVLTF. The DNA of the CDR3 is TGTGCCAGCAGCCAAGGGCCCTCTGGGGCCAACGTCCTGACTTTC.

The gene calls are TRBV4-1 and TRBJ1-2; the D is unclear. V was clipped by 0 bases and J by 7 bases, with 15 bases between them. This CDR3 has 15 residues. Germline assignment: CDR1 MGHRA and CDR2 YSYEKL. CDR3 in amino acids: CASSQEDSTSGGYTF. CDR3 nucleotide sequence: TGCGCCAGCAGCCAAGAAGACTCAACTTCGGGTGGCTACACCTTC.

The chain links TRBV5-1 to TRBJ1-6; tentative D call: TRBD1 (6 bases). With 1 base removed from V and 7 bases from J, the gap between germline ends came to 9 bases. Germline loops: CDR1 SGHRS, CDR2 YFSETQ. This CDR3 spans 14 amino acids. The CDR3 region has the DNA TGCGCCAGCAGCTTGTTACAGGGAAATTCACCCCTCCACTTT. This gives the protein CASSLLQGNSPLHF.

The V and J genes are TRBV29-1 and TRBJ2-7; 7 positions match TRBD2. CDR3 size: 16 residues. J was trimmed by 6 bases and V by 3 bases; bases with no gene match: 17. The germline CDR1 and CDR2 sequences are SQVTM and ANQGSEA. The CDR3 coding sequence is TGCAGCGTTGAGTTGTCTAGCGGCCGGGAACGTCCCGAGCAGTACTTC. Translating it yields CSVELSSGRERPEQYF.

The chain joins TRBV5-4 to TRBJ2-3; tentatively, D is TRBD2 (5 bases). The V end was cut by 3 bases, the J end by 2 bases, with 10 bases between. CDR3 length: 14 amino acids. CDR1 and CDR2 from the germline V gene are SGHNT and YYREEE (reference sequence). As DNA, the CDR3 is TGTGCCAGCAGCTGGAGGCGGACCACAGATACGCAGTATTTT. Amino acids: CASSWRRTTDTQYF.

This chain links TRBV7-2 with TRBJ1-2, with D tentatively TRBD1 (5 bases). Trimming shortened V by 5 bases and J by 2 bases, and 9 bases separated the two germline ends. The V gene's germline CDR1 is SGHTA and CDR2 FQGNSA. The CDR3 contains 13 residues. The chain's CDR3 is CASSPDRNYGYTF. CDR3 DNA sequence: TGTGCCAGCAGCCCCGACAGAAACTATGGCTACACCTTC. Drawing the rest from reference TRBV7-2 and TRBJ1-2, the complete variable domain is GAGVSQSPSNKVTEKGKDVELRCDPISGHTALYWYRQSLGQGLEFLIYFQGNSAPDKSGLPSDRFSAERTGGSVSTLTIQRTQQEDSAVYLCASSPDRNYGYTFGSGTRLTVV.

CDR3 amino acids: CAWSIRRGGYGYTF. Written as DNA, the CDR3 is TGTGCCTGGAGCATTAGGAGGGGTGGCTATGGCTACACCTTC. The chain uses TRBV30 and TRBJ1-2; maybe TRBD1 (5 bases). The CDR3 spans 14 residues. Trimming left V 3 bases short and J 4 bases short, with 15 bases between. Germline assignment: CDR1 GTSNPN and CDR2 SVGIG (reference sequence).

The DNA for the CDR3 is TGTGCCAGCAGCCCCCCCCCACAGGGGAAGAATTCACCCCTCCACTTT. Protein sequence: CASSPPPQGKNSPLHF. V usage is TRBV7-2 and J usage is TRBJ1-6, with 7 bases lining up with TRBD1. Germline V gene lookup returns CDR1 SGHTA and CDR2 FQGNSA. This CDR3 has 16 amino acids. With 5 bases clipped from V and 7 bases from J, the junction kept 11 bases outside the gene matches.

J is TRBJ2-7 and V is TRBV27; maybe TRBD2 (6 bases). Per germline, CDR1 MNHEY and CDR2 SMNVEV (reference sequence). The CDR3 is 17 amino acids. Deletions cut 0 bases from V and 0 bases from J, with 15 bases between. The chain's CDR3 is CASSLSEDRDCSYEQYV. The CDR3 nucleotides read TGTGCCAGCAGTTTATCGGAGGACCGGGACTGCTCCTACGAGCAGTACGTC.

This CDR3 reads CASSGDRINEQFF. The CDR3 bases are TGTGCCAGCAGTGGCGACAGGATCAATGAGCAGTTCTTC. The chain uses TRBV12-3 or TRBV12-4 and TRBJ2-1; tentatively, D is TRBD1 (6 bases). The CDR3 consists of 13 residues. Trimming stripped 5 bases from V and 6 bases from J, with 11 bases between.

This clone was detected once. The chain couples TRBV6-6 to TRBJ2-3, with 10 bases identical to TRBD2. Germline loops: CDR1 MNHNY, CDR2 SVGAGI (reference sequence). J was trimmed by 1 base and V by 5 bases; bases with no gene match: 6. The CDR3 is 16 amino acids. This chain's CDR3 is CASSPLGTSGTDTQYF. The CDR3 coding sequence is TGTGCCAGCAGTCCGTTGGGGACTAGCGGCACAGATACGCAGTATTTT.

The chain employs TRBV10-1 and TRBJ1-2; perhaps TRBD1 as D (6 bases). V dropped 0 bases and J dropped 7 bases, with 21 bases sitting between them. In germline, CDR1 is WNHNN, CDR2 SYGVQD (reference sequence). This CDR3 comprises 17 residues. CDR3 DNA sequence: TGCGCCAGCAGTGAGTCGATAGGACAGCAAGGTATATCTGGCTACACCTTC. Its translation: CASSESIGQQGISGYTF.

The CDR3 region is CATSRDWGGGWEKLFF. CDR3 DNA: TGTGCCACCAGCAGAGATTGGGGCGGAGGGTGGGAAAAACTGTTTTTT. The rearrangement uses TRBV15 and TRBJ1-4; D is possibly TRBD1 (5 bases). CDR3 length equals 16 residues. V was pared by 0 bases and J by 8 bases, with 16 bases between. Germline V gene sequence: CDR1 LNHNV, CDR2 YYDKDF (reference sequence).

This chain joins TRBV7-9 and TRBJ2-7, with 13 positions matching TRBD2. The J segment lost 2 bases and the V segment lost 4 bases, leaving 5 bases of the junction unmatched. CDR3 size: 16 residues. Germline CDR1 and CDR2: SEHNR and FQNEAQ (reference sequence). The CDR3 DNA follows: TGTGCCAGCAGCTCGGGACTAGCGGGACTTCCCTACGAGCAGTACTTC. It specifies CASSSGLAGLPYEQYF.

The rearrangement joins TRBV30 to TRBJ2-7; 7 bases align to TRBD1. Germline CDR1 reads GTSNPN; CDR2 reads SVGIG (reference sequence). V shed 8 bases and J 0 bases; nucleotides not matched to a gene: 4. The CDR3 covers 12 residues. Here the CDR3 reads CARQGSSYEQYF. CDR3 in DNA: TGTGCCAGACAGGGTAGCTCCTACGAGCAGTACTTC.

Details on this clone: The junction and the germline gene differ at one end; a read error may be behind it. This chain joins TRBV7-9 and TRBJ2-1, with 11 positions matching TRBD2. The CDR3 runs 14 residues. Germline CDR1 reads SEHNR; CDR2 reads FQNEAQ (reference sequence). The CDR3 protein is CASSLAGGGNEQFF. The CDR3 nucleotides are TGTGCCAGCAGCCTAGCGGGAGGCGGCAATGAGCAGTTCTTC.

The chain employs TRBV15 and TRBJ2-7; D is possibly TRBD2 (5 bases). Trimming pared 0 bases from V and 0 bases from J, leaving 12 bases between. Germline-derived CDR1 and CDR2 are LNHNV and YYDKDF (reference sequence). The CDR3 runs 16 residues. CDR3 coding DNA: TGTGCCACCAGCAGAGAAGCTAGCCGACGCTCCTACGAGCAGTACTTC. Its protein is CATSREASRRSYEQYF. Full variable domain (outside the CDR3, taken from reference TRBV15 and TRBJ2-7): DAMVIQNPRYQVTQFGKPVTLSCSQTLNHNVMYWYQQKSSQAPKLLFHYYDKDFNNEADTPDNFQSRRPNTSFCFLDIRSPGLGDTAMYLCATSREASRRSYEQYFGPGTRLTVT.